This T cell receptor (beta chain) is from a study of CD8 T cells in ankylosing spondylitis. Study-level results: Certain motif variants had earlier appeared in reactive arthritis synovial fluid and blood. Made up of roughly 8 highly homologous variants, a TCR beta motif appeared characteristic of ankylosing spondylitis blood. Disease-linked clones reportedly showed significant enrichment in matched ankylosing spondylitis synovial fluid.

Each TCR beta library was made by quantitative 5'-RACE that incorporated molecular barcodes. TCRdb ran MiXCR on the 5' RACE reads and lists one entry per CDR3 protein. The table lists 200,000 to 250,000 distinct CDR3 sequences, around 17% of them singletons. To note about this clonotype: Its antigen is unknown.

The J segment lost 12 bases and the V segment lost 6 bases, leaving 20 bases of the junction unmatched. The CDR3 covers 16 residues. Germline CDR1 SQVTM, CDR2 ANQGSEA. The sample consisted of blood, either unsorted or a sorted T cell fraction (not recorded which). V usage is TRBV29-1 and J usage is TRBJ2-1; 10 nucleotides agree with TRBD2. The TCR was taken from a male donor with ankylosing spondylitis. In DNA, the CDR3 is TGCAGCGTAGCGGGAGGGCCTCTATGGGCAAAGGCTGGGCAGTTCTTC. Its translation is CSVAGGPLWAKAGQFF.